Presented here are 21 T cell receptor beta chains from one specimen sequenced in a study of cytomegalovirus exposure and HLA in healthy donors. PCR primers comprised 60 Vbeta and 13 Jbeta primers. Produced via immunoSEQ multiplex PCR; TCRdb's table is partial and in-frame only. The top ten hold about 4% of the sample, which has about 270,000 clones, 86% seen once. Material for sequencing was PBMCs. These receptors were collected from a man aged 40-49 years in good health and CMV-seropositive.

V is TRBV5-4 and J is TRBJ1-4, with D unresolved. CDR3 size: 16 residues. The V end was cut by 4 bases, the J end by 0 bases, with 13 bases between. Germline values: CDR1 SGHNT, CDR2 YYREEE (reference sequence). The CDR3 DNA sequence: TGTGCCAGCAGCCCCCGTCACGGGGCAACTAATGAAAAACTGTTTTTT. Translation gives CASSPRHGATNEKLFF.

The V and J genes are TRBV2 and TRBJ1-3, with D uncertain. V lost 2 bases and J lost 0, with 11 bases in between. The CDR3 is 16 residues long. Germline CDR1 and CDR2: SNHLY and FYNNEI. The CDR3 loop reads CASSEFSRNSGNTIYF. The CDR3 DNA reads as TGTGCCAGCAGTGAATTTTCCAGGAACTCTGGAAACACCATATATTTT.

This sequence joins TRBV7-3 and TRBJ1-1; D unclear. This CDR3 has 13 residues. Germline V lookup: CDR1 SGHTA, CDR2 FQGTGA. Trimming left V 2 bases short and J 5 bases short, with 9 bases between. Here the CDR3 DNA reads TGTGCCAGCAGCTTATTCGGAGGAACTGAAGCTTTCTTT. Residues: CASSLFGGTEAFF.

This clone was seen just once. The V gene is TRBV5-5, the J gene TRBJ1-2, with D hard to call. The V gene lost 0 bases and the J gene lost 8 bases, with 14 bases spanning the gap. Germline CDR1 is SGHKS and CDR2 is YYEKEE (reference sequence). The CDR3 is made up of 14 amino acids. The CDR3 sequence: CASSLGPRLEGYTF. The CDR3 nucleotides are TGTGCCAGCAGCTTGGGTCCGAGGTTGGAGGGCTACACCTTC.

This chain joins TRBV5-5 and TRBJ2-7; 13 positions agree with TRBD2. V lost 6 bases, J lost 3 bases, and 6 bases stayed unmatched. Germline values: CDR1 SGHKS, CDR2 YYEKEE (reference sequence). The CDR3 is 15 residues long. The CDR3 is CASTIRTSGSYEQYF. CDR3 sequence (DNA): TGTGCCAGCACCATAAGGACTAGCGGGAGCTACGAGCAGTACTTC.

The chain recombines TRBV7-8 with TRBJ2-5; 7 nucleotides align to TRBD2. The trim removed 1 base at V and 11 bases at J, leaving 13 bases unmatched. The CDR3 totals 15 residues. Germline assignment: CDR1 SGHVS and CDR2 FQNEAQ. CDR3 amino acids: CASSLVGTFPGGQYF. CDR3 DNA: TGTGCCAGCAGCTTAGTAGGGACCTTTCCCGGGGGGCAGTACTTC.

This clone was seen more than once but under ten times. CDR3 region: CASSQGGGPAFNEQYF. The CDR3 DNA follows: TGTGCCAGCAGCCAAGGGGGGGGTCCTGCCTTCAACGAGCAGTACTTC. This chain connects TRBV4-2 to TRBJ2-5, with 7 bases that match TRBD2. The J call may be incorrect, as the DNA end agrees better with TRBJ2-7. CDR3 length equals 16 residues. Germline CDR1 is LGHNA and CDR2 is YNFKEQ.

The V call is TRBV7-3, the J call TRBJ2-4; TRBD2 matches 7 bases. The CDR3 is 16 amino acids. V trimming: 4 bases; J trimming: 7 bases; junction bases outside the gene matches: 13. Germline V gene sequence: CDR1 SGHTA, CDR2 FQGTGA. In nucleotides, the CDR3 is TGTGCCAGCAGCTCGCCCGACAGCGGGGCGGGGAACATTCAGTACTTC. Protein sequence: CASSSPDSGAGNIQYF.

The V and J genes are TRBV6-5 and TRBJ2-1; 11 bases line up with TRBD2. CDR1 MNHEY and CDR2 SVGAGI come from the germline V gene. V trimming: 5 bases; J trimming: 5 bases; junction bases outside the gene matches: 5. CDR3 size: 15 residues. CDR3 region: CASSPLTSGDNEQFF. Here the CDR3 DNA reads TGTGCCAGCAGTCCTTTGACTAGCGGGGACAATGAGCAGTTCTTC.

Here the CDR3 reads CASSFTGSGEQYF. The CDR3 DNA is TGTGCCAGCAGCTTCACCGGGAGCGGCGAGCAGTACTTC. V gene TRBV7-9 combines with J gene TRBJ2-7; tentatively, D is TRBD2 (6 bases). V gave up 3 bases and J gave up 6 bases, with 12 bases separating them. This CDR3 has 13 amino acids. Germline CDR1 SEHNR, CDR2 FQNEAQ (reference sequence).

The chain couples TRBV28 to TRBJ1-4; TRBD1 matches 8 bases. Germline CDR1 is MDHEN and CDR2 is SYDVKM. The J segment lost 11 bases and the V segment lost 6 bases, leaving 14 bases of the junction unmatched. The CDR3 contains 15 residues. The CDR3 is CASSIISRGLGKLFF. In nucleotides, the CDR3 is TGTGCCAGCAGCATTATATCCAGGGGGCTGGGGAAACTGTTTTTT.

The CDR3 nucleotides are TGCGCCAGCAGCCAAGACCCCAGGGTGGACTACGAGCAGTACTTC. It yields the protein CASSQDPRVDYEQYF. This chain connects TRBV4-3 to TRBJ2-7; D perhaps matches TRBD1 (5 bases). Trimming removed 0 bases at V and 3 bases at J, with 12 bases between. Germline-derived CDR1 and CDR2 are LGHNA and YSLEER. The CDR3 is 15 residues long.

This chain connects TRBV29-1 to TRBJ2-3, with TRBD2 as a possible D gene (5 bases). Looked up from germline, CDR1 is SQVTM and CDR2 is ANQGSEA. With 7 bases removed from V and 6 bases from J, the gap between germline ends came to 20 bases. The CDR3 contains 14 residues. As DNA, the CDR3 is TGCAGCGCTCAACGGACTGAGGTGGCGGATACGCAGTATTTT. Its translation: CSAQRTEVADTQYF.

Regarding this clone: This sample also contains other DNA sequences that code for the same CDR3. The rearrangement links TRBV5-1 to TRBJ2-1; no clear D gene. Trimming cost V 4 bases and J 3 bases, with 11 bases left between them. The CDR3 spans 14 residues. Germline V lookup: CDR1 SGHRS, CDR2 YFSETQ. The CDR3 protein is CASSRGKDYNEQFF. As DNA, the CDR3 is TGCGCCAGCAGCCGCGGCAAGGACTACAATGAGCAGTTCTTC. The full variable domain, its missing parts supplied by reference TRBV5-1 and TRBJ2-1, is KAGVTQTPRYLIKTRGQQVTLSCSPISGHRSVSWYQQTPGQGLQFLFEYFSETQRNKGNFPGRFSGRQFSNSRSEMNVSTLELGDSALYLCASSRGKDYNEQFFGPGTRLTVL.

J is TRBJ2-3 and V is TRBV7-8; possible D gene TRBD2, 5 bases. The germline V gene has CDR1 SGHVS and CDR2 FQNEAQ. V was trimmed by 1 base and J by 1 base, leaving 9 bases between them. The CDR3 is 15 amino acids. This CDR3 reads CASSLDTRGTDTQYF. The CDR3 DNA sequence: TGTGCCAGCAGCTTAGACACTAGGGGCACAGATACGCAGTATTTT.

This clone was found a few times. The V and J genes are TRBV19 and TRBJ2-1; D gene ambiguous. CDR3 length equals 15 residues. Germline values: CDR1 LNHDA, CDR2 SQIVND (reference sequence). Trimming took 2 bases from V and 3 from J, leaving 11 bases between them. The CDR3 DNA reads as TGTGCCAGTAGTATATTGGCTCTTGGCTACAATGAGCAGTTCTTC. Protein product: CASSILALGYNEQFF.

The genes are TRBV5-4 and TRBJ2-1; weak D call: TRBD2 (6 bases). Germline V lookup: CDR1 SGHNT, CDR2 YYREEE (reference sequence). The CDR3 has 18 amino acids. V lost 0 bases and J 8 bases, leaving 24 bases between the germline ends. This CDR3 reads CASSLGGGILRSVDEQFF. CDR3 in DNA: TGTGCCAGCAGCTTGGGGGGAGGAATTCTGAGGTCAGTCGATGAGCAGTTCTTC.

On this clone itself: At one end the junction does not follow the germline gene, possibly because of a read error. DNA for the CDR3: TGTGCCGGCAGCGGCGTGGGGACAGGGCCGAACACTGAAGCTTTCTTT. Encoded protein: CAGSGVGTGPNTEAFF. The gene calls are TRBV5-4 and TRBJ1-1; 9 nucleotides align to TRBD1. CDR3 length: 16 amino acids. Germline values: CDR1 SGHNT, CDR2 YYREEE (reference sequence).

CDR3 sequence reads: CASSLDRGGNTEAFF. CDR3 DNA: TGTGCCAGCAGTCTGGACAGGGGTGGGAACACTGAAGCTTTCTTT. The rearrangement joins TRBV6-4 to TRBJ1-1; 9 bases match TRBD1. J lost 1 base, V lost 5 bases, and 5 bases had no gene match. Germline CDR1 and CDR2: MRHNA and SNTAGT. CDR3 size: 15 residues.

The genes are TRBV4-1 and TRBJ2-7; 7 bases match TRBD2. The germline V gene encodes CDR1 MGHRA and CDR2 YSYEKL. J was trimmed by 2 bases and V by 0 bases; bases with no gene match: 4. The CDR3 is 15 residues long. As DNA, the CDR3 is TGCGCCAGCAGCCAAGAATCGGGAGGCGCCTACGAGCAGTACTTC. It translates to CASSQESGGAYEQYF.

V gene TRBV7-9 combines with J gene TRBJ2-3, with TRBD2 identical over 8 bases. J lost 2 bases, V lost 6 bases, and 7 bases had no gene match. The CDR3 contains 15 residues. Germline CDR1 SEHNR, CDR2 FQNEAQ (reference sequence). This CDR3 is CASRPTSGPTDTQYF. The CDR3, as DNA: TGTGCCAGCAGGCCTACTAGCGGCCCCACAGATACGCAGTATTTT.